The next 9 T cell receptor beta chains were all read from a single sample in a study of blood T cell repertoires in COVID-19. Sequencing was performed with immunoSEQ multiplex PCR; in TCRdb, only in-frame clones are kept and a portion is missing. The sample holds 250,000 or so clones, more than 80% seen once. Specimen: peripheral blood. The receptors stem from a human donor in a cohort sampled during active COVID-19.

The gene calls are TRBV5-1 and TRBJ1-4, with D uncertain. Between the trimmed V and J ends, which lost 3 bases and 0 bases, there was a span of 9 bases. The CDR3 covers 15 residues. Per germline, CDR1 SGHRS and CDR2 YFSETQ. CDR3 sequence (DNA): TGCGCCAGCAGCTCAGATCATGCAACTAATGAAAAACTGTTTTTT. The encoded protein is CASSSDHATNEKLFF.

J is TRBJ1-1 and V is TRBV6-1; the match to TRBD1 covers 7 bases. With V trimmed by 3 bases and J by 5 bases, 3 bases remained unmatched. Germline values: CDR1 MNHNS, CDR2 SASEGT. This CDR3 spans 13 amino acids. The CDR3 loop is CASSETGFTEAFF. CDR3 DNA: TGTGCCAGCAGTGAGACAGGGTTTACTGAAGCTTTCTTT.

The CDR3 spells CASSSAGTGGQETQYF. CDR3 nucleotide sequence: TGTGCCAGCAGCTCGGCCGGGACAGGGGGGCAAGAGACCCAGTACTTC. The gene calls are TRBV5-4 and TRBJ2-5, with 11 bases aligning to TRBD1. Germline values: CDR1 SGHNT, CDR2 YYREEE (reference sequence). The junction had 6 bases not matched to a gene; V was cut back by 3 bases and J by 2 bases. CDR3 length equals 16 residues.

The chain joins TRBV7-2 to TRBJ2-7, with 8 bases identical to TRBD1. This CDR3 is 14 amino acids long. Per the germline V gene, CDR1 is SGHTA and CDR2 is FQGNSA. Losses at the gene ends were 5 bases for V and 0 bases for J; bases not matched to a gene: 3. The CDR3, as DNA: TGTGCCAGCAGCCCGGACAGGGCCTCCTACGAGCAGTACTTC. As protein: CASSPDRASYEQYF. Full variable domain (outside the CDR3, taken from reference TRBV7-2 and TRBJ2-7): GAGVSQSPSNKVTEKGKDVELRCDPISGHTALYWYRQSLGQGLEFLIYFQGNSAPDKSGLPSDRFSAERTGGSVSTLTIQRTQQEDSAVYLCASSPDRASYEQYFGPGTRLTVT.

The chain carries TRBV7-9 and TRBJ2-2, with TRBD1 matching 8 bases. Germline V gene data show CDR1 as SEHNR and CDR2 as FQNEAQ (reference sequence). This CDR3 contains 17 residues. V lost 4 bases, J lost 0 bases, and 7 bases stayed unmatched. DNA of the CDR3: TGTGCCAGCAGCTCTTACGACAGGGGCACGAACACCGGGGAGCTGTTTTTT. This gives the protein CASSSYDRGTNTGELFF.

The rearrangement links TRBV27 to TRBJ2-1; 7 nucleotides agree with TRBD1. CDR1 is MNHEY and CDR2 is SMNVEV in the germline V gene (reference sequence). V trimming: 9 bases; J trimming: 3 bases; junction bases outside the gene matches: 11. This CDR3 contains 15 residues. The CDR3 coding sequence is TGTGCCAGTAAACTGGCCGGGACAGACTACAATGAGCAGTTCTTC. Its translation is CASKLAGTDYNEQFF.

CDR3 amino acids: CASRTALSSYNEQFF. CDR3 bases: TGTGCCAGCAGAACAGCTTTAAGCTCCTACAATGAGCAGTTCTTC. The gene calls are TRBV6-5 and TRBJ2-1; D is undetermined. Germline CDR1 and CDR2: MNHEY and SVGAGI. V was clipped by 6 bases and J by 0 bases, with 12 bases between them. This CDR3 has 15 amino acids.

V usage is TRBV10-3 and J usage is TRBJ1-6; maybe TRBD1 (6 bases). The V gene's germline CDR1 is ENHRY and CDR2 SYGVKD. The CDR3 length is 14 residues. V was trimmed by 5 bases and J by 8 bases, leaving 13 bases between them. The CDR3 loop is CAISSRQVDSPLHF. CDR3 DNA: TGTGCCATCAGTTCTCGACAGGTTGATTCACCCCTCCACTTT.

The CDR3 here is CASRRRQDSYEQYF. CDR3 sequence (DNA): TGCGCCAGCAGGAGACGACAGGACTCCTACGAGCAGTACTTC. This chain connects TRBV10-2 to TRBJ2-7; possible D gene TRBD1, 6 bases. The CDR3 sequence is 14 residues long. The V gene's germline CDR1 is WSHSY and CDR2 SAAADI. Trimming took off 6 bases at V and 0 bases at J, with 12 bases between the two ends.